Listed below are T cell receptor beta chains from one sample, sequenced in a study of somatic mutations in cytotoxic T cells in rheumatoid arthritis. Profiled with immunoSEQ multiplex PCR; TCRdb holds only in-frame clones, not every one. Seen here are 11,000 or so clones, roughly 70% observed once, and the top ten hold approximately 10%. Sequencing was done on a sample of CD8+ T cells sorted from blood. The receptors originated from a middle-aged woman in good health. Both conserved end residues are part of each CDR3. Fields, in order: V gene, D gene, CDR3 protein. The D gene is left open where the match is weak.

>TRBV4-1|NA
CASSQDTGELFF
>TRBV7-3|TRBD2
CASSGGGRAGELFF
>TRBV6-5|TRBD2
CASSYSSGRETQYF
>TRBV13|TRBD1
CASSQGAGELFF
>TRBV5-6|NA
CASSLRTEDQPQHF
>TRBV9|NA
CASSGQQNTEAFF
>TRBV7-2|NA
CASRGPGDNYGYTF
>TRBV5-7|TRBD2
CASRALAGGLKGYQETQYF
>TRBV2|TRBD2
CASSSGTSLYNEQFF
>TRBV6-5|TRBD2
CASSAGIAGSYEQYF
>TRBV28|NA
CASSGPPVGGGSGETQYF
>TRBV10-1|NA
CASSEGQFTEAFF
>TRBV10-1|TRBD2
CASSDGTSHNEQFF
>TRBV9|TRBD1
CASSATGGQQETQYF
>TRBV7-6|TRBD2
CASSLTPLAGAHNEQFF
>TRBV27|NA
CASSQLSTRGETQYF
>TRBV28|NA
CASSSGPGAKIEAFF
>TRBV6-6|NA
CASSGLNSGNTIYF
>TRBV30|NA
CAWSEGHSSYNEQFF
>TRBV28|NA
CASSFMDHIGASTEAFF
>TRBV7-9|NA
CASSEFRSISTDTQYF
>TRBV19|NA
CASSTPGWDSYNSPLHF
>TRBV9|NA
CASSIAGTYEQYF
>TRBV2|NA
CASSEGTASNQPQHF
>TRBV5-1|NA
CASSRVGVTEAFF
>TRBV27|NA
CASSPGTTRQYF
>TRBV6-5|NA
CASRPRQNSNQPQHF
>TRBV7-9|TRBD1
CASSTRDRGTYGYTF
>TRBV5-6|TRBD1
CASSLGTGDYGNTIYF
>TRBV28|NA
CASSLMVRDQLETQYF
>TRBV9|NA
CASSVGSGINTGELFF
>TRBV6-6|NA
CASSSERGTSGNTIYF
>TRBV27|NA
CASSFRGDPEAFF
>TRBV6-4|NA
CASSDSGRTYNEQFF
>TRBV19|NA
CASSDNMAGTEAFF
>TRBV6-4|NA
CASSDYNRANEQFF
>TRBV18|TRBD2
CASSPTGGVYNEQFF
>TRBV4-3|TRBD2
CASSQDPASGVEQFF
>TRBV20-1|NA
CSARTGTEAFF
>TRBV20-1|NA
CRSSMNTEAFF
>TRBV6-6|NA
CASSYSSIPNTEAFF
>TRBV29-1|TRBD1
CSVEGWTGAETQYF
>TRBV6-1|NA
CASSEAALEPYNEQFF
>TRBV10-3|NA
CAIGEAVLTDTQYF
>TRBV11-1|NA
CASSLASSFSTDTQYF
>TRBV14|NA
CASSHGTIGELFF
>TRBV4-1|NA
CASSQGGSDTQYF
>TRBV28|NA
CASSPYQGGMAKNIQYF
>TRBV7-3|TRBD2
CASSPSGTRLTGELFF
>TRBV5-6|NA
CASSFESLNYGYTF
>TRBV25-1|TRBD2
CASQGLAGGPDNEQFF
>TRBV5-6|NA
CASSLEGGDSQETQYF
>TRBV30|NA
CAWSLDNLGREQYF